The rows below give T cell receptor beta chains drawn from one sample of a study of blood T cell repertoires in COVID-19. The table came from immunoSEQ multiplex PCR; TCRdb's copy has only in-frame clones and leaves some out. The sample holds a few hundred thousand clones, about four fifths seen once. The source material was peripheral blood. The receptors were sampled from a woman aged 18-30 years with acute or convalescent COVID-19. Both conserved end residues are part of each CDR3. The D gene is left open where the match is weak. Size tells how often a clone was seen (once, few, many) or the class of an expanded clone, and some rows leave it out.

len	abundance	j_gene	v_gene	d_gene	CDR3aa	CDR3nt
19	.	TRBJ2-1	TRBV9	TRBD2	CASSGGWASGGNRGNEQFF	TGTGCCAGCAGCGGAGGGTGGGCTAGCGGGGGGAACAGGGGGAATGAGCAGTTCTTC
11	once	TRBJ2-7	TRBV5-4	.	CASSFGDEQYF	TGTGCCAGCAGCTTCGGGGACGAGCAGTACTTC
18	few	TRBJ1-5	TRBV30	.	CAWSSGKLGRVSNQPQHF	TGTGCCTGGAGTTCTGGTAAATTGGGCAGGGTCAGCAATCAGCCCCAGCATTTT
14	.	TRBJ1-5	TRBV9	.	CASSGGTTNQPQHF	TGTGCCAGCAGCGGTGGGACAACGAATCAGCCCCAGCATTTT
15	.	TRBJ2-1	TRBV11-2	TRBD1	CASSYTGVGNNEQFF	TGTGCCAGCAGCTACACAGGGGTGGGGAACAATGAGCAGTTCTTC
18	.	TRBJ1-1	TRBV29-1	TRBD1	CSVVGGGGTERGATEAFF	TGCAGCGTCGTTGGTGGGGGTGGGACAGAGCGAGGGGCCACTGAAGCTTTCTTT
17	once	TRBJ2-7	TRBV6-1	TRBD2	CASSEDGPGLGSYEQYF	TGTGCCAGCAGTGAAGATGGCCCGGGACTAGGGTCCTACGAGCAGTACTTC
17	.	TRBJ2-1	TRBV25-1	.	CASSEVGVLGSYNEQFF	TGTGCCAGCAGTGAGGTCGGGGTCCTGGGCTCCTACAATGAGCAGTTCTTC
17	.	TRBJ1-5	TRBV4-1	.	CASSQEGFGGSNQPQHF	TGCGCCAGCAGCCAAGAAGGGTTCGGGGGTAGCAATCAGCCCCAGCATTTT
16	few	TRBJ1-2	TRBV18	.	CASSPPMGAGAYGYTF	TGTGCCAGCTCACCACCGATGGGCGCGGGGGCCTATGGCTACACCTTC
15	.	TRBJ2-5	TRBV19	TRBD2	CASRGTSGSRETQYF	TGTGCCAGTAGGGGGACTAGCGGGAGTCGAGAGACCCAGTACTTC
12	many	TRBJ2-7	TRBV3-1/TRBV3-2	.	CASSPRVGEQYF	TGTGCCAGCAGCCCCAGGGTAGGGGAGCAGTACTTC
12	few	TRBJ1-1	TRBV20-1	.	CSASRDYTEAFF	TGCAGTGCTAGTCGTGACTACACTGAAGCTTTCTTT
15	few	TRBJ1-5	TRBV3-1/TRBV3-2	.	CASSQDPTLNQPQHF	TGTGCCAGCAGCCAAGATCCGACATTGAATCAGCCCCAGCATTTT
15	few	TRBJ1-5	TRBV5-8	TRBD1	CASSSGQGSNQPQHF	TGTGCCAGCAGCTCTGGACAGGGTAGCAATCAGCCCCAGCATTTT
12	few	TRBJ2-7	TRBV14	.	CASSPQGYEQYF	TGTGCCAGCAGCCCGCAGGGCTACGAGCAGTACTTC
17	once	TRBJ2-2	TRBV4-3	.	CASSQEPGGIDTGELFF	TGCGCCAGCAGCCAAGAGCCCGGAGGGATAGACACCGGGGAGCTGTTTTTT
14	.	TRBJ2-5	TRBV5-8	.	CASSLTGMRETQYF	TGTGCCAGCAGCTTGACAGGGATGCGGGAGACCCAGTACTTC
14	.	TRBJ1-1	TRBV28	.	CASRIEVLRTEAFF	TGTGCCAGCAGGATAGAGGTCTTACGGACTGAAGCTTTCTTT
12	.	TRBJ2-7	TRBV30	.	CAWRAGSYEQYF	TGTGCCTGGAGGGCCGGGTCCTACGAGCAGTACTTC
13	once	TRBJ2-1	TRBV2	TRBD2	CASKREGINEQFF	TGTGCCAGCAAGCGGGAGGGCATCAATGAGCAGTTCTTC
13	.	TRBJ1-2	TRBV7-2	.	CASSQAFNYGYTF	TGTGCCAGCAGCCAAGCCTTTAACTATGGCTACACCTTC
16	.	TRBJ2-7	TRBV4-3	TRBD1	CASSHTRTGGSYEQYF	TGCGCCAGCAGCCACACGAGGACAGGGGGCAGTTACGAGCAGTACTTC
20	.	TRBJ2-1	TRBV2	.	CASSLRDRGPGLAGWHEQFF	TGTGCCAGCAGCCTCCGGGACAGGGGGCCGGGACTAGCGGGATGGCATGAGCAGTTCTTC
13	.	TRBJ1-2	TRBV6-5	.	CASSKDRDYGYTF	TGTGCCAGCAGCAAGGACAGAGACTATGGCTACACCTTC
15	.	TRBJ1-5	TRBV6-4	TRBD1	CASSGNGTGDQPQHF	TGTGCCAGCAGTGGAAACGGGACAGGGGATCAGCCCCAGCATTTT
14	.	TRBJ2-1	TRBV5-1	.	CASSSGTELAEQFF	TGCGCCAGCAGCTCAGGGACTGAACTGGCTGAGCAGTTCTTC
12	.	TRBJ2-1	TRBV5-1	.	CASSLEGVGQFF	TGCGCCAGCAGCTTGGAGGGGGTCGGGCAGTTCTTC
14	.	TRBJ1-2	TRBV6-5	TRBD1	CASRPRGHSYGYTF	TGTGCCAGCAGGCCCAGGGGGCATAGCTATGGCTACACCTTC
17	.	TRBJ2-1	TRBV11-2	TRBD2	CASSLVGGPLVIHEQFF	TGTGCCAGCAGCTTGGTGGGAGGGCCGCTTGTAATCCATGAGCAGTTCTTC
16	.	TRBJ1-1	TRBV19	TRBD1	CASSTDRGGMNTEAFF	TGTGCCAGTAGTACCGACAGGGGGGGAATGAACACTGAAGCTTTCTTT
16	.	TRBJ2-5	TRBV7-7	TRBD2	CASSAWTSGSGETQYF	TGTGCTAGCAGCGCGTGGACTAGCGGGAGTGGTGAGACCCAGTACTTC
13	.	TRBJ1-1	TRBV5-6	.	CASSHPTNTEAFF	TGTGCCAGCAGCCATCCTACGAACACTGAAGCTTTCTTT
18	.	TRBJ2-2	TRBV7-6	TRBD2	CASSDTGTSGMNTGELFF	TGTGCCAGCAGCGACACCGGGACTAGCGGGATGAACACCGGGGAGCTGTTTTTT
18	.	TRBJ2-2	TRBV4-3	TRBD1	CASSQEPGQGSLAGELFF	TGCGCCAGCAGCCAAGAGCCGGGACAGGGGTCGCTGGCCGGGGAGCTGTTTTTT
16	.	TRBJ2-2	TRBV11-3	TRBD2	CASSLGFLAGTGELFF	TGTGCCAGCAGCTTAGGTTTTCTAGCGGGGACCGGGGAGCTGTTTTTT
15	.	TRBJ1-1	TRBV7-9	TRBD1	CASSFHRGQNTEAFF	TGTGCCAGCAGCTTCCACAGGGGCCAGAACACTGAAGCTTTCTTT
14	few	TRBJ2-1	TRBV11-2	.	CASSSNPLVGEQFF	TGTGCCAGCAGCTCGAACCCACTAGTTGGTGAGCAGTTCTTC
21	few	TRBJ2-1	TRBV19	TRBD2	CASSIPGLAGDRPFELNEQFF	TGTGCCAGTAGTATTCCCGGACTAGCGGGAGATAGGCCCTTCGAACTTAATGAGCAGTTCTTC
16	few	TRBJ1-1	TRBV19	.	CASSIDLGSMNTEAFF	TGTGCCAGTAGTATAGATTTGGGGAGCATGAACACTGAAGCTTTCTTT
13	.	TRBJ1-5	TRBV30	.	CAWTSGGGQPQHF	TGTGCCTGGACCTCGGGGGGGGGTCAGCCCCAGCATTTT
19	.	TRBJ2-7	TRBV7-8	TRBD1	CASSLNGQGVGPGSYEQYF	TGTGCCAGCAGCCTAAACGGACAGGGGGTGGGTCCCGGGTCCTACGAGCAGTACTTC
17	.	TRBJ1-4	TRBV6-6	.	CASSRQVVVGSNEKLFF	TGTGCCAGCAGTCGACAGGTAGTGGTTGGAAGCAATGAAAAACTGTTTTTT
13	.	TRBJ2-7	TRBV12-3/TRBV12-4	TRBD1	CASSTQGASEQYF	TGTGCCAGCAGTACTCAGGGGGCGAGTGAGCAGTACTTC
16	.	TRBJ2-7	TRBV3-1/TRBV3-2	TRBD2	CASSQPAGTSANEQYF	TGTGCCAGCAGCCAACCCGCCGGGACTAGCGCGAACGAGCAGTACTTC
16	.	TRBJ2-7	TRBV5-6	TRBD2	CASSWRGGRAQLEQYF	TGTGCCAGCAGCTGGCGGGGCGGGAGGGCCCAGCTCGAGCAGTACTTC